The 15 T cell receptor beta chains in this list originate from one sample, sequenced in a study of T cell repertoires in cytomegalovirus infection. Each CDR3 protein gets one entry after TCRdb re-called the reads with MiXCR. The sample shows some 800,000 distinct CDR3 sequences, 32% of them seen only once. Their target antigens are unknown. Sequencing used cultured CD8+ T cells from PBMCs, obtained from culture after CMV antigen stimulation. All receptors come from a human donor in good health (CMV status not recorded). Some clones in this sample may be carry-over from other donors' samples.

CDR3 DNA: TGTGCCAGCAGCCAAGATCCCGGACGGTGGTACACTGAAGCTTTCTTT. Translating gives CASSQDPGRWYTEAFF. The genes are TRBV14 and TRBJ1-1; D call uncertain. CDR1 and CDR2 from the germline V gene are SGHDN and FVKESK. Trimming took off 0 bases at V and 3 bases at J, with 14 bases between the two ends. This CDR3 has 16 amino acids.

V usage is TRBV25-1 and J usage is TRBJ2-4; D tentatively reads TRBD1 or TRBD2 (5 bases each). This CDR3 has 18 amino acids. The germline V and J ends were trimmed by 5 bases and 0 bases, with 20 bases remaining between them. The V gene's germline CDR1 is MGHDK and CDR2 SYGVNS. CDR3 nucleotides: TGTGCCAGCAGTCCCCCCAGAGAGGGGTCCCTAGCCAAAAACATTCAGTACTTC. It yields the protein CASSPPREGSLAKNIQYF.

The CDR3 reads CASSSVFVREETQYF. DNA for the CDR3: TGTGCCAGCAGTTCAGTATTCGTCAGGGAGGAGACCCAGTACTTC. The chain has TRBV28 and TRBJ2-5; D may match TRBD1 or TRBD2 (5 bases each). The length of the CDR3 is 15 residues. V was cut by 4 bases and J by 5 bases, with 17 bases left in between. Germline V gives CDR1 MDHEN, CDR2 SYDVKM.

The V gene is TRBV5-1, the J gene TRBJ2-3; unclear D gene. The V gene's germline CDR1 is SGHRS and CDR2 YFSETQ. The CDR3 extends over 17 amino acids. The germline V and J ends were trimmed by 0 bases and 2 bases, with 16 bases remaining between them. CDR3 protein: CASSLEPSLGLTDTQYF. In nucleotides, the CDR3 is TGCGCCAGCAGCTTGGAGCCCAGTTTAGGGCTCACAGATACGCAGTATTTT.

This clonotype has only a few counts. V is TRBV7-9 and J is TRBJ1-5; D may be TRBD1 (5 bases). The CDR3 covers 18 residues. Germline V gives CDR1 SEHNR, CDR2 FQNEAQ (reference sequence). V lost 5 bases, J lost 3 bases, and 23 bases lay in between. This chain's CDR3 is CASSGRDKATGDNQPQHF. Here the CDR3 DNA reads TGTGCCAGCAGCGGAAGGGATAAGGCCACAGGAGACAATCAGCCCCAGCATTTT.

This chain connects TRBV27 to TRBJ1-5, with D unresolved. The CDR3 spans 13 residues. Germline assignment: CDR1 MNHEY and CDR2 SMNVEV (reference sequence). Trimming pared 6 bases from V and 2 bases from J, leaving 8 bases between. The DNA of the CDR3 is TGTGCCAGCAGGGATGGGGGCAATCAGCCCCAGCATTTT. It codes for CASRDGGNQPQHF.

J is TRBJ2-7 and V is TRBV6-1; D is possibly TRBD1 (6 bases). The CDR3 spans 16 residues. The germline gives CDR1 MNHNS, CDR2 SASEGT. CDR3 nucleotide sequence: TGTGCCAACAGTTTCTCCCGGGACAAGGGACACTACGAGCAGTACGTC. Its translation is CANSFSRDKGHYEQYV.

Ten or more counts support this clonotype. The rearrangement links TRBV7-2 to TRBJ2-3, with D unclear. This CDR3 has 13 residues. CDR1 and CDR2 (germline): SGHTA, FQGNSA. The V and J ends lost 5 bases and 7 bases respectively, with 13 bases between them. The CDR3: CASSPQLGNTQYF. In nucleotides, the CDR3 is TGTGCCAGCAGCCCCCAATTGGGAAATACGCAGTATTTT. The full variable domain, rest sourced from reference TRBV7-2 and TRBJ2-3, is GAGVSQSPSNKVTEKGKDVELRCDPISGHTALYWYRQSLGQGLEFLIYFQGNSAPDKSGLPSDRFSAERTGGSVSTLTIQRTQQEDSAVYLCASSPQLGNTQYFGPGTRLTVL.

The V call is TRBV2, the J call TRBJ2-6; 10 bases line up with TRBD1. V was pared by 8 bases and J by 0 bases, with 4 bases of the junction left unmatched. The CDR3 spans 16 residues. Germline loops: CDR1 SNHLY, CDR2 FYNNEI. The CDR3 loop is CASEGTGDSGANVLTF. CDR3 nucleotide sequence: TGTGCCAGCGAAGGGACAGGGGACTCTGGGGCCAACGTCCTGACTTTC.

This clonotype has only a few counts. The chain couples TRBV19 to TRBJ2-6; D is ambiguous. The germline CDR1 and CDR2 sequences are LNHDA and SQIVND (reference sequence). The CDR3 runs to 14 residues. The ends were cut back, 3 bases at V and 4 bases at J, with 7 bases in the middle. The chain's CDR3 is CASSILSGANVLTF. DNA of the CDR3: TGTGCCAGTAGTATTTTGTCGGGGGCCAACGTCCTGACTTTC.

The chain uses TRBV7-9 and TRBJ2-5, with 12 bases matching TRBD1. Germline trimming cut 5 bases from V and 2 bases from J; bases unmatched to any gene: 6. The germline gives CDR1 SEHNR, CDR2 FQNEAQ (reference sequence). The CDR3 sequence is 16 residues long. The CDR3 DNA sequence: TGTGCCAGCAGCGCCCGGGACAGGGGGCGGCAAGAGACCCAGTACTTC. This codes for CASSARDRGRQETQYF.

This clonotype was counted a few times. This chain joins TRBV2 and TRBJ2-1; the match to TRBD2 covers 8 bases. This CDR3 spans 15 amino acids. The germline V gene encodes CDR1 SNHLY and CDR2 FYNNEI. V dropped 8 bases and J dropped 9; count of bases not matched to a gene: 15. The CDR3 is CASLIDPGLGGEQFF. CDR3 nucleotides: TGTGCCAGCTTGATTGACCCGGGACTAGGGGGTGAGCAGTTCTTC.

A few counts support this clonotype. This chain uses TRBV6-5 with TRBJ2-2; no reliable D call. Germline CDR1 is MNHEY and CDR2 is SVGAGI. CDR3 size: 11 residues. V dropped 8 bases and J dropped 9 bases, with 10 bases sitting between them. The chain's CDR3 is CASLILWELFF. CDR3 DNA sequence: TGTGCCAGCCTAATCCTATGGGAGCTGTTTTTT.

The chain joins TRBV7-9 to TRBJ2-2; D ambiguous. The CDR3 is 15 residues long. Per the germline V gene, CDR1 is SEHNR and CDR2 is FQNEAQ (reference sequence). V was pared by 3 bases and J by 1 base, with 9 bases between. CDR3 nucleotide sequence: TGTGCCAGCAGCTTGGATCAGAAGAACACCGGGGAGCTGTTTTTT. Its translation is CASSLDQKNTGELFF.

This chain connects TRBV7-8 to TRBJ1-5, with 8 bases that match TRBD1. Germline CDR1 is SGHVS and CDR2 is FQNEAQ. V shed 2 bases and J 2 bases; nucleotides not matched to a gene: 2. The CDR3 runs 15 residues. The CDR3 protein is CASSLTQGGNQPQHF. Written as DNA, the CDR3 is TGTGCCAGCAGCTTAACACAGGGGGGCAATCAGCCCCAGCATTTT.